A selection of T cell receptor beta chains follows, all from one sample in a study of shared clonotypes between healthy human individuals. Method: immunoSEQ multiplex PCR; TCRdb's copy keeps in-frame clones and lacks some. The repertoire holds approximately 2,000,000 clones, with 92% as singletons. Sequencing input: naive CD4+ T cells from PBMCs. These receptors originate from a young man in good health. Some clones in this sample may be carry-over from other donors' samples. The conserved cysteine and the conserved F or W are not part of the CDR3 here. Each record gives: J gene, V gene, CDR3 protein.

>TRBJ2-7|TRBV11-3
ASSLGQQYEQY
>TRBJ2-6|TRBV11-1
ASRRQGEVAGANVLT
>TRBJ2-3|TRBV4-2
ASSQKGTVSTDTQY
>TRBJ1-2|TRBV4-1
ASSLTLSGTGRNYGYT
>TRBJ2-7|TRBV7-2
ASSSTGTGDYEQY
>TRBJ2-1|TRBV28
ASNRLGHEQF
>TRBJ2-7|TRBV28
ASRMRARAYEQY
>TRBJ2-7|TRBV11-3
ASSRGNYEQY
>TRBJ2-1|TRBV4-2
ASSHRTGGKWSPSYNEQF
>TRBJ2-7|TRBV7-2
ASSPGTSRWYEQY
>TRBJ1-2|TRBV28
ASSPGLFYGYT
>TRBJ2-1|TRBV4-2
ASSHLAAPGQF
>TRBJ1-1|TRBV27
ASSYLRTGGGNTEAF
>TRBJ1-1|TRBV7-9
ASRRGVRNMNTEAF
>TRBJ2-7|TRBV5-6
ASSLGSWGGEQY
>TRBJ2-2|TRBV5-1
ASSLIGQGTGIGELF
>TRBJ2-2|TRBV18
ASSVGLPNTGELF
>TRBJ2-5|TRBV5-4
ASSPPSSKETQY
>TRBJ2-5|TRBV6-1
ASKDRDKTQY
>TRBJ1-5|TRBV27
ASSFQDQPQH
>TRBJ2-2|TRBV19
ASSLTGDRVGELF
>TRBJ2-5|TRBV7-3
ASSLAPRETQY
>TRBJ2-1|TRBV10-1
ASSEITGGLYNEQF
>TRBJ2-1|TRBV7-8
ASSPSHQYNEQF
>TRBJ1-2|TRBV28
ASRGQGARGYT
>TRBJ1-3|TRBV6-1
ASSERRFAGNTIY
>TRBJ2-1|TRBV6-5
ASSLGLAEYNEQF
>TRBJ1-5|TRBV4-1
ASSQDHSGGVPNQPQH
>TRBJ2-1|TRBV6-1
ASTLEGAGGNEQF
>TRBJ1-1|TRBV7-6
ASSLKGENTEAF
>TRBJ2-7|TRBV5-5
ASSLVTGQDEQY
>TRBJ1-5|TRBV27
ASSLRYSNQPQH
>TRBJ1-1|TRBV29-1
SAYSGYVGTEAF
>TRBJ2-1|TRBV29-1
SVLRTSSYNEQF
>TRBJ1-3|TRBV6-6
ASSSLWVDGGNTIY
>TRBJ2-1|TRBV7-6
ASSLETSGSKQF
>TRBJ2-1|TRBV5-1
ASSEGYNEQF
>TRBJ2-3|TRBV28
ASSSGEVDTQY
>TRBJ2-7|TRBV6-5
ASSYSIRGYEQY
>TRBJ2-2|TRBV6-5
ASSHRGRNTGELF
>TRBJ1-1|TRBV5-4
ASSTRQGVLGEAF
>TRBJ1-2|TRBV29-1
SVGGQGDYGYT
>TRBJ2-7|TRBV5-1
ASSLGAGTYEQY
>TRBJ2-2|TRBV5-1
ASSPGDTATGELF
>TRBJ2-2|TRBV4-1
ASSQGGQGITGELF
>TRBJ1-2|TRBV5-6
ASSLTGRGYT
>TRBJ2-7|TRBV5-4
ASSTGGPYEQY
>TRBJ2-3|TRBV15
ATSRDVAGTDTQY
>TRBJ1-3|TRBV11-3
ASTLGGAFSGNTIY